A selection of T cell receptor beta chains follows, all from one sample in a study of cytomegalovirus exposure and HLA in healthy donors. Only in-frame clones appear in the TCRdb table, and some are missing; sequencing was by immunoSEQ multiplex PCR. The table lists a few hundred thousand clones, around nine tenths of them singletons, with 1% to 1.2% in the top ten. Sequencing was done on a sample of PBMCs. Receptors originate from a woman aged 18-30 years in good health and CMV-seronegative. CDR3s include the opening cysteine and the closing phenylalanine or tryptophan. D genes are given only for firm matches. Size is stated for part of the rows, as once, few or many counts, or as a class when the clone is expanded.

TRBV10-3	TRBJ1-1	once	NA	CAIRPGVVNTEAFF	TGTGCCATCAGACCAGGGGTGGTGAACACTGAAGCTTTCTTT
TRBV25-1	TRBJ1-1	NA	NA	CASSGFTSVEAFF	TGTGCCAGCAGTGGTTTCACCAGCGTCGAAGCTTTCTTT
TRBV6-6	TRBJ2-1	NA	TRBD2	CASSYSPGGTNEQFF	TGTGCCAGCAGTTACTCGCCGGGAGGGACGAATGAGCAGTTCTTC
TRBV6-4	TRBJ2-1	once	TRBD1	CASSVHPGQGPYNEQFF	TGTGCCAGCAGTGTGCACCCGGGACAGGGCCCCTACAATGAGCAGTTCTTC
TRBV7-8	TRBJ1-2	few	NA	CASSLGQRGYTF	TGTGCCAGCAGCTTAGGACAGCGTGGCTACACCTTC
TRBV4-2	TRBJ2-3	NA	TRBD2	CASSLSAGAGGPDTQYF	TGTGCCAGCAGCCTCTCCGCCGGGGCGGGAGGGCCAGATACGCAGTATTTT
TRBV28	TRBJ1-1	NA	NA	CASTATGSNTEAFF	TGTGCCAGCACCGCCACGGGGTCGAACACTGAAGCTTTCTTT
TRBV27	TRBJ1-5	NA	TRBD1	CASSSGQEEDQPQHF	TGTGCCAGCAGTTCGGGACAGGAGGAGGATCAGCCCCAGCATTTT
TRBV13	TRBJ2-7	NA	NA	CASSLSPILYEQYF	TGTGCCAGCAGCTTATCGCCGATACTCTACGAGCAGTACTTC
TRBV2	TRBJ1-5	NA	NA	CASRTGGREPQHF	TGTGCCAGCAGGACTGGGGGCAGGGAGCCCCAGCATTTT
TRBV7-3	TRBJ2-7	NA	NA	CASSYRRGSEQYF	TGTGCCAGCAGCTACCGAAGGGGATCCGAGCAGTACTTC
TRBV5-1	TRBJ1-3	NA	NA	CASSLGVSGSGNTIYF	TGCGCCAGCAGCTTGGGGGTTTCGGGCTCTGGAAACACCATATATTTT
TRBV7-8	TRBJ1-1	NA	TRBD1	CASSEPGQGLSTEAFF	TGTGCCAGCAGCGAGCCGGGACAGGGTTTATCCACTGAAGCTTTCTTT
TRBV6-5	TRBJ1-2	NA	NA	CATSSDYGYTF	TGTGCCACCTCTTCCGACTATGGCTACACCTTC
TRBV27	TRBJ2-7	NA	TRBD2	CASSQRLAGYEQYF	TGTGCCAGCAGTCAAAGACTAGCGGGCTACGAGCAGTACTTC